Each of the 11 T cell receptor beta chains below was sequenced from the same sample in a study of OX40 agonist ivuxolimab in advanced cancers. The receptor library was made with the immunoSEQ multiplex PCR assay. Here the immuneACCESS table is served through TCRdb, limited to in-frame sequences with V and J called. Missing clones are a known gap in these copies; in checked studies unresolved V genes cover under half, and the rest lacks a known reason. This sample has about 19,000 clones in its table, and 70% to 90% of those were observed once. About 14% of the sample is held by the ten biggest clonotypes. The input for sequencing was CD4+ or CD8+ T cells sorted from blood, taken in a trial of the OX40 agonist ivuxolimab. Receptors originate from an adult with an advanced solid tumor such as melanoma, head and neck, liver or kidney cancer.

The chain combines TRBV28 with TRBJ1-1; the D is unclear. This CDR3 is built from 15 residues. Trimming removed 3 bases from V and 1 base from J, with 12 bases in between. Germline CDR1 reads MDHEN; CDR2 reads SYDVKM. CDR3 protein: CASSLFGRPNTEAFF. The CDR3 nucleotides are TGTGCCAGCAGTTTGTTTGGTCGGCCGAACACTGAAGCTTTCTTT.

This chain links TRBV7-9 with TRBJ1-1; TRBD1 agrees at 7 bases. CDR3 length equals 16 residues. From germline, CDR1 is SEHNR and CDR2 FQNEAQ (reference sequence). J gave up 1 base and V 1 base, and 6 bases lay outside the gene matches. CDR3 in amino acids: CASSLGRRGPNTEAFF. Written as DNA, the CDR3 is TGTGCCAGCAGCTTAGGAAGGAGGGGGCCGAACACTGAAGCTTTCTTT.

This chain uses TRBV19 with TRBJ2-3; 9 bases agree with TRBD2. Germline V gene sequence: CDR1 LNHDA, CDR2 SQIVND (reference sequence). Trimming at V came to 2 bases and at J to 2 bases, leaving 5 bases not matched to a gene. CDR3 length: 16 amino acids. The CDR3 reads CASSIRAGGLTDTQYF. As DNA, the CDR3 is TGTGCCAGTAGTATAAGAGCGGGAGGACTCACAGATACGCAGTATTTT.

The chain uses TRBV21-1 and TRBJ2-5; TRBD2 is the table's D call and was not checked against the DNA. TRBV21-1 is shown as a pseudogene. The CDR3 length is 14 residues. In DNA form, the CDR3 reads TGTGCCAGCAGCAAAGTGGTCCCCCGGGAGACCCAGTACTTC. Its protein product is CASSKVVPRETQYF.

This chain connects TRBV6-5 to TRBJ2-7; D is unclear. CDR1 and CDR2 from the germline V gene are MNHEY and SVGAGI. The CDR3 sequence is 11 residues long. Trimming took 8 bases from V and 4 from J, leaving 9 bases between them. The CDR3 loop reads CASQDLYEQYF. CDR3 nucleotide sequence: TGTGCCAGCCAGGATCTATACGAGCAGTACTTC.

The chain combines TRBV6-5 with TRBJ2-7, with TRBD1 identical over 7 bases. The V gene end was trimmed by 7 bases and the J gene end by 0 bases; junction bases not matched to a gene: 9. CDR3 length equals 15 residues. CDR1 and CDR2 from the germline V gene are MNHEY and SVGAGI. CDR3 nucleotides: TGTGCCAGCACATACTCGGGACAGAGCTCCTACGAGCAGTACTTC. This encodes CASTYSGQSSYEQYF.

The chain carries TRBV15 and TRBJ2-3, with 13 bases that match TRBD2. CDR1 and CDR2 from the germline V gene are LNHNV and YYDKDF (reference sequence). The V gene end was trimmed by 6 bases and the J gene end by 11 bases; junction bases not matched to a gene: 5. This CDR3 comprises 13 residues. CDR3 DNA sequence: TGTGCCACCAGACTAGCGGGAGGGATTGAGCAGTATTTT. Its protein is CATRLAGGIEQYF.

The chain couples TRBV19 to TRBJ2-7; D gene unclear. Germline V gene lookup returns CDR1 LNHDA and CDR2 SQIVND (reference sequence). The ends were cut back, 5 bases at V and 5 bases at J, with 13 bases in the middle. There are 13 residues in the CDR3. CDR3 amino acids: CASSAPSWDEQYF. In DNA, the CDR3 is TGTGCCAGTAGTGCCCCCTCCTGGGACGAGCAGTACTTC. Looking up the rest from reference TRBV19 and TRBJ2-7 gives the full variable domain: DGGITQSPKYLFRKEGQNVTLSCEQNLNHDAMYWYRQDPGQGLRLIYYSQIVNDFQKGDIAEGYSVSREKKESFPLTVTSAQKNPTAFYLCASSAPSWDEQYFGPGTRLTVT.

CDR3 nucleotides: TGTGCCAGCAGTTTAAGGGTCTATAAAGGGCCCCAGCATTTT. It is translated as CASSLRVYKGPQHF. V and J are TRBV28 and TRBJ1-5; D remains unclear. The CDR3 consists of 14 residues. Trimming took off 2 bases at V and 9 bases at J, with 14 bases between the two ends. Looked up from germline, CDR1 is MDHEN and CDR2 is SYDVKM.

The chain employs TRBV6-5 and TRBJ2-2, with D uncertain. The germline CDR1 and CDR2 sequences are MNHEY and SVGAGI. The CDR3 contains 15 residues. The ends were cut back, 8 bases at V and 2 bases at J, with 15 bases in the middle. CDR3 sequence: CASGAAGPNTGELFF. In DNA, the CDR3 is TGTGCCAGCGGCGCCGCCGGACCTAACACCGGGGAGCTGTTTTTT.

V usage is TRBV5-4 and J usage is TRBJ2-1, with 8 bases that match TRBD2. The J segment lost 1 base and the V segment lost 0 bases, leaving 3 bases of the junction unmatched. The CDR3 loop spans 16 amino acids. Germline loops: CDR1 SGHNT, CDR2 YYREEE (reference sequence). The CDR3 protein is CASSLEAGGSYNEQFF. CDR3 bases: TGTGCCAGCAGCTTGGAGGCGGGGGGTTCCTACAATGAGCAGTTCTTC.